The entry below gives a single T cell receptor (beta chain) sequence along with its context. Its antigen is currently unknown. The data were taken from a study of lymphopenia after photon versus proton radiotherapy. Study results and caveats: Photon-treated patients lost naive T cells and TCR diversity; proton-treated stayed stable. Post-nadir diversity loss with photons came from oligoclonal expansion, particularly CD8+ Temra cells.

Clones were sequenced by immunoSEQ multiplex PCR, and TCRdb holds only the in-frame ones, with some missing. The data show more than 80,000 clones, with around 83% seen just once and 1.3% to 1.5% held by the top ten. Trimming took off 0 bases at V and 3 bases at J, with 3 bases between the two ends. The CDR3 spans 11 residues. Germline V gene sequence: CDR1 SQVTM, CDR2 ANQGSEA. The origin of this receptor is a man aged 55-75 years with pancreatic cancer. J is TRBJ2-7 and V is TRBV29-1; D call uncertain. The input for sequencing was peripheral blood, taken from a patient treated with proton-based radiotherapy. This CDR3 reads CSVEESYEQYF. Written as DNA, the CDR3 is TGCAGCGTTGAAGAGAGCTACGAGCAGTACTTC.